A single sample gave rise to the 19 T cell receptor beta chains below, sequenced in a study of T cell responses to AZD1222 COVID-19 vaccine. Method: immunoSEQ multiplex PCR; TCRdb's copy keeps in-frame clones and lacks some. The sample has over 150,000 clones, around 90% seen once. The sample in question was peripheral blood, obtained on day 0 of AZD1222 vaccination. The receptors come from an adult in good health.

The J gene is TRBJ2-7, the V gene TRBV5-1; the match to TRBD2 covers 7 bases. V lost 7 bases to trimming and J lost 2 bases; unmatched junction nucleotides: 6. CDR3 length equals 13 residues. Germline lookup yields CDR1 SGHRS and CDR2 YFSETQ. The CDR3 reads CASQRDRAYEQYF. CDR3 in DNA: TGCGCCAGCCAGCGGGATCGGGCCTACGAGCAGTACTTC.

The chain employs TRBV5-8 and TRBJ2-5, with 7 bases fitting TRBD1. CDR3 length equals 13 residues. Germline V gene sequence: CDR1 SGHTS, CDR2 YDEGEE. V was pared by 3 bases and J by 2 bases, with 1 base of the junction left unmatched. The CDR3 region is CASSWDRQETQYF. CDR3 DNA: TGTGCCAGCAGCTGGGACAGACAAGAGACCCAGTACTTC.

DNA of the CDR3: TGTGCCAGCAGCTTAGGTCAGTTGGAGCAGTACTTC. It codes for CASSLGQLEQYF. The V and J genes are TRBV11-2 and TRBJ2-7; D gene unclear. Germline values: CDR1 SGHAT, CDR2 FQNNGV. V lost 1 base, J lost 7 bases, and 8 bases lay in between. The CDR3 has 12 amino acids.

The V and J genes are TRBV28 and TRBJ1-2; a possible D gene is TRBD1 (5 bases). V gave up 5 bases and J gave up 6 bases, with 28 bases separating them. The CDR3 has 18 amino acids. CDR1 MDHEN and CDR2 SYDVKM come from the germline V gene. The CDR3 DNA follows: TGTGCCAGCAGTGTCGTCCTGGGAACCGGGACCTCAAACCATGGCTACACCTTC. Translating gives CASSVVLGTGTSNHGYTF.

V gene TRBV30 combines with J gene TRBJ1-5; D ambiguous. Germline assignment: CDR1 GTSNPN and CDR2 SVGIG (reference sequence). Trimming took 2 bases from V and 5 from J, leaving 10 bases between them. CDR3 length: 13 amino acids. DNA of the CDR3: TGTGCCTGGAGTAACACCAAAGATCAGCCCCAGCATTTT. Its translation: CAWSNTKDQPQHF. Supplemented by reference TRBV30 and TRBJ1-5, the full variable domain reads SQTIHQWPATLVQPVGSPLSLECTVEGTSNPNLYWYRQAAGRGLQLLFYSVGIGQISSEVPQNLSASRPQDRQFILSSKKLLLSDSGFYLCAWSNTKDQPQHFGDGTRLSIL.

The rearrangement links TRBV24-1 to TRBJ2-1, with TRBD1 identical over 8 bases. CDR1 is KGHDR, CDR2 SFDVKD, per germline. The V gene end was trimmed by 0 bases and the J gene end by 9 bases; junction bases not matched to a gene: 6. The CDR3 totals 15 residues. The CDR3 sequence is CATSDLGQGGTEQFF. The DNA for the CDR3 is TGTGCCACCAGTGATTTGGGACAGGGTGGAACTGAGCAGTTCTTC.

The V and J genes are TRBV19 and TRBJ1-3, with TRBD1 matching 7 bases. Germline loops: CDR1 LNHDA, CDR2 SQIVND (reference sequence). The junction had 1 base not matched to a gene; V was cut back by 1 base and J by 1 base. There are 15 residues in the CDR3. CDR3 coding DNA: TGTGCCAGTAGTATAGGGACAGGATCTGGAAACACCATATATTTT. It is translated as CASSIGTGSGNTIYF.

This clone is a singleton in its sample. V is TRBV15 and J is TRBJ1-2; D is perhaps TRBD1 (6 bases). This CDR3 comprises 13 residues. V was clipped by 3 bases and J by 4 bases, with 9 bases between them. Germline loops: CDR1 LNHNV, CDR2 YYDKDF (reference sequence). CDR3 sequence reads: CATSRGDTYGYTF. Here the CDR3 DNA reads TGTGCCACCAGCAGGGGGGACACCTATGGCTACACCTTC.

Only a few counts were recorded for this clone. V and J are TRBV11-2 and TRBJ2-7; TRBD1 agrees at 8 bases. The length of the CDR3 is 15 residues. Germline V lookup: CDR1 SGHAT, CDR2 FQNNGV. With V trimmed by 3 bases and J by 4 bases, 8 bases remained unmatched. The CDR3 nucleotides are TGTGCCAGCAGCTTCGGACAGGGCACACGATACGAGCAGTACTTC. It translates to CASSFGQGTRYEQYF.

The chain couples TRBV2 to TRBJ1-2; a possible D gene is TRBD1 (6 bases). Germline V CDR1 and CDR2: SNHLY, FYNNEI. Trimming left V 3 bases short and J 9 bases short, with 14 bases between. The CDR3 runs 13 residues. The CDR3 nucleotides read TGTGCCAGCAGTGAGGGGACATGGCTTAGCTACACCTTC. Translating it yields CASSEGTWLSYTF.

The V call is TRBV19, the J call TRBJ1-2; D is unresolved. This CDR3 is built from 13 residues. The V gene's germline CDR1 is LNHDA and CDR2 SQIVND (reference sequence). Trimming shortened V by 4 bases and J by 3 bases, and 9 bases separated the two germline ends. The CDR3 loop is CASSTGPDYGYTF. The CDR3 nucleotides read TGTGCCAGTAGTACTGGGCCAGACTATGGCTACACCTTC. The complete variable domain, with remaining parts taken from reference TRBV19 and TRBJ1-2, reads DGGITQSPKYLFRKEGQNVTLSCEQNLNHDAMYWYRQDPGQGLRLIYYSQIVNDFQKGDIAEGYSVSREKKESFPLTVTSAQKNPTAFYLCASSTGPDYGYTFGSGTRLTVV.

This sequence joins TRBV28 and TRBJ2-7; D may be TRBD1 (5 bases). Trimming stripped 10 bases from V and 6 bases from J, with 16 bases between. The germline V gene has CDR1 MDHEN and CDR2 SYDVKM. The CDR3 sequence is 12 residues long. CDR3 nucleotide sequence: TGTGCCACGTGGGCCAGGGCTGGCGAGCAGTACTTC. Residues: CATWARAGEQYF.

This chain uses TRBV9 with TRBJ1-6; 10 bases map to TRBD1. CDR3 length: 15 amino acids. The germline gives CDR1 SGDLS, CDR2 YYNGEE. The V and J ends lost 5 bases and 12 bases, in that order; junction bases with no gene match: 11. CDR3 sequence (DNA): TGTGCCAGCAGTCCGGGACAGGGGCTACTCTTACCCCTCCACTTT. The encoded protein is CASSPGQGLLLPLHF.

The chain links TRBV6-2 or TRBV6-3 to TRBJ2-7; 13 positions match TRBD2. The ends lost 6 bases at V and 1 base at J; junction bases unmatched: 6. Germline CDR1 reads MNHEY; CDR2 reads SVGEGT. The CDR3 totals 16 residues. As DNA, the CDR3 is TGTGCCAGCAGCGTGACTAGCGGGAGGCTGTCCTACGAGCAGTACTTC. Protein product: CASSVTSGRLSYEQYF.

Concerning this clone itself: Relative to the germline gene, one junction end is altered; a read error may explain this. The chain's CDR3 is CASSLSIRQNNNSPLHF. The DNA of the CDR3 is TGTGCTAGCAGCTTATCGATTCGGCAAAACAATAATTCACCCCTCCACTTT. The chain has TRBV7-7 and TRBJ1-6; D not resolved. The CDR3 has 17 residues. The germline V gene has CDR1 SSHAT and CDR2 FNYEAQ (reference sequence).

The chain has TRBV27 and TRBJ1-1; 7 bases agree with TRBD1. The J segment lost 0 bases and the V segment lost 5 bases, leaving 6 bases of the junction unmatched. This CDR3 region has 15 residues. The germline V gene has CDR1 MNHEY and CDR2 SMNVEV (reference sequence). In DNA form, the CDR3 reads TGTGCCAGCAGTCAACAGGGGAGATTGAACACTGAAGCTTTCTTT. Translating gives CASSQQGRLNTEAFF.

The J gene is TRBJ2-1, the V gene TRBV5-8; 8 bases are a match to TRBD2. V trimming: 4 bases; J trimming: 14 bases; junction bases outside the gene matches: 11. CDR3 length equals 13 residues. Looked up from germline, CDR1 is SGHTS and CDR2 is YDEGEE. The CDR3 DNA is TGTGCCAGCAGCCCTGAACGGGGGGGCAGGGAGTTCTTC. Its translation: CASSPERGGREFF.

The chain has TRBV7-3 and TRBJ2-1, with D possibly being TRBD2 (6 bases). The germline V gene encodes CDR1 SGHTA and CDR2 FQGTGA. This CDR3 has 14 amino acids. The V and J ends lost 3 bases and 6 bases respectively, with 12 bases between them. For the CDR3, the DNA is TGTGCCAGCAGCTTCGGGGGAGTCGTCAATGAGCAGTTCTTC. Translated, it gives CASSFGGVVNEQFF.

V is TRBV7-8 and J is TRBJ1-3; no clear D gene. Trimming removed 3 bases from V and 4 bases from J, with 7 bases in between. Germline V gene lookup returns CDR1 SGHVS and CDR2 FQNEAQ. The CDR3 covers 13 residues. The CDR3 sequence is CASSFRQGNTIYF. The CDR3 DNA reads as TGTGCCAGCAGCTTCCGGCAGGGAAACACCATATATTTT.